The 20 T cell receptor beta chains in this list originate from one sample, sequenced in a study of cytomegalovirus exposure and HLA in healthy donors. The PCR made use of 60 Vbeta and 13 Jbeta primers. Clones were read by immunoSEQ multiplex PCR, and TCRdb kept only the in-frame ones, dropping some. The sample contains about 230,000 clones, more than 70% of which appear only once. Sequencing used PBMCs. These receptors all come from a human donor in good health.

J is TRBJ1-2 and V is TRBV7-9; possible D gene TRBD1, 5 bases. Germline CDR1 reads SEHNR; CDR2 reads FQNEAQ (reference sequence). V was trimmed by 1 base and J by 3 bases, leaving 9 bases between them. CDR3 length: 14 amino acids. CDR3 amino acids: CASSLEGRDYGYTF. DNA for the CDR3: TGTGCCAGCAGCTTAGAAGGCAGGGACTATGGCTACACCTTC.

The sample holds a few counts of this clone. The CDR3 is CASSQERVRTDTQYF. The CDR3 DNA is TGCGCCAGCAGCCAAGAGCGGGTTCGCACAGATACGCAGTATTTT. This chain connects TRBV4-3 to TRBJ2-3; D might be TRBD2 (5 bases). This CDR3 contains 15 residues. The ends were cut back, 0 bases at V and 1 base at J, with 8 bases in the middle. Germline values: CDR1 LGHNA, CDR2 YSLEER.

The CDR3 bases are TGTGCCAGCAGCCAAGAGCAGGGGGTAACAGATACGCAGTATTTT. It specifies CASSQEQGVTDTQYF. The chain is built from TRBV14 and TRBJ2-3; 7 bases are a match to TRBD1. Per the germline V gene, CDR1 is SGHDN and CDR2 is FVKESK. There are 15 residues in the CDR3. V lost 0 bases, J lost 3 bases, and 3 bases stayed unmatched.

The chain carries TRBV9 and TRBJ2-2, with a possible D match to TRBD1 (6 bases). The V gene's germline CDR1 is SGDLS and CDR2 YYNGEE. Trimming removed 3 bases at V and 7 bases at J, with 19 bases between. The length of the CDR3 is 16 residues. The CDR3 bases are TGTGCCAGCAGCGCAGCTCTTAGCCAAGGGGGCGGGGAGCTGTTTTTT. Protein product: CASSAALSQGGGELFF.

The CDR3 loop is CASSQMAGGRTERGYTF. The CDR3 DNA follows: TGCGCCAGCAGCCAAATGGCGGGGGGGCGCACGGAGAGGGGCTACACCTTC. The chain carries TRBV4-1 and TRBJ1-2, with a possible D match to TRBD1 (6 bases). The ends were cut back, 2 bases at V and 8 bases at J, with 24 bases in the middle. Germline CDR1 MGHRA, CDR2 YSYEKL. The length of the CDR3 is 17 residues.

This chain joins TRBV18 and TRBJ2-7; D might be TRBD2 (7 bases). This CDR3 spans 15 amino acids. V dropped 3 bases and J dropped 3 bases, with 15 bases sitting between them. Germline V gene sequence: CDR1 KGHSH, CDR2 LQKENI. The CDR3 DNA sequence: TGTGCCAGCTCACCCCCAGGGGCGGGAGTCTACGAGCAGTACTTC. It is translated as CASSPPGAGVYEQYF.

The V call is TRBV29-1, the J call TRBJ1-1; D is unresolved. The germline CDR1 and CDR2 sequences are SQVTM and ANQGSEA. The CDR3 has 13 residues. The V gene lost 3 bases and the J gene lost 2 bases, with 10 bases spanning the gap. CDR3 region: CSVDEHVNTEAFF. CDR3 sequence (DNA): TGCAGCGTTGATGAACACGTAAACACTGAAGCTTTCTTT.

The chain is built from TRBV4-1 and TRBJ1-5; D unresolved. V gave up 1 base and J gave up 0 bases, with 7 bases separating them. The germline CDR1 and CDR2 sequences are MGHRA and YSYEKL. The length of the CDR3 is 15 residues. CDR3 region: CASSQGPYSNQPQHF. The CDR3 DNA reads as TGCGCCAGCAGCCAAGGGCCATATAGCAATCAGCCCCAGCATTTT.

The chain has TRBV28 and TRBJ2-7; D is possibly TRBD1 (8 bases). The CDR3 is 14 residues long. Trimming removed 5 bases at V and 5 bases at J, with 16 bases between. Germline lookup yields CDR1 MDHEN and CDR2 SYDVKM. Written as DNA, the CDR3 is TGTGCCAGCAGTCCACAGGGGGGGCTCAACGAGCAGTACTTC. Protein product: CASSPQGGLNEQYF.

The chain couples TRBV27 to TRBJ2-7; 7 positions agree with TRBD2. With V trimmed by 4 bases and J by 3 bases, 6 bases remained unmatched. Germline-derived CDR1 and CDR2 are MNHEY and SMNVEV (reference sequence). The length of the CDR3 is 14 residues. The CDR3 region is CASSSRGRVYEQYF. The CDR3 DNA is TGTGCCAGCAGTTCCCGCGGGAGAGTCTACGAGCAGTACTTC.

The gene calls are TRBV13 and TRBJ2-7, with TRBD2 as a possible D gene (6 bases). The CDR3 is 16 amino acids. Germline V gives CDR1 PRHDT, CDR2 FYEKMQ (reference sequence). Between the trimmed V and J ends, which lost 2 bases and 0 bases, there was a span of 14 bases. The CDR3 DNA is TGTGCCAGCAGCTTATTTGGCGGGACCCGCTCCTACGAGCAGTACTTC. This translates into CASSLFGGTRSYEQYF.

The chain has TRBV11-2 and TRBJ1-5; no reliable D call. V was cut by 1 base and J by 9 bases, with 16 bases left in between. Germline-derived CDR1 and CDR2 are SGHAT and FQNNGV. This CDR3 contains 15 residues. CDR3 DNA sequence: TGTGCCAGCAGCTTAGTCAGGCCCCGAGTTCTGCCCCAGCATTTT. This gives the protein CASSLVRPRVLPQHF.

This clone was counted a single time. Relative to the germline gene, one junction end is altered; a read error may explain this. The rearrangement links TRBV7-7 to TRBJ2-1, with D possibly being TRBD1 (5 bases). Per germline, CDR1 SSHAT and CDR2 FNYEAQ (reference sequence). CDR3 size: 15 residues. The CDR3 region is CASSPSAGTYNEQFF. The CDR3 bases are TGTGCTAGCAGCCCGTCTGCAGGGACCTACAATGAGCAGTTCTTC.

The chain couples TRBV12-5 to TRBJ2-1; D gene ambiguous. Per germline, CDR1 LGHNT and CDR2 FRNRAP. V was shortened by 2 bases and J by 9 bases, with 5 bases between the two germline ends. The CDR3 is 11 amino acids. The CDR3: CASGLHSEQFF. The CDR3 DNA reads as TGTGCTAGTGGTTTGCATAGTGAGCAGTTCTTC. Full variable domain (rest looked up from reference TRBV12-5 and TRBJ2-1): DARVTQTPRHKVTEMGQEVTMRCQPILGHNTVFWYRQTMMQGLELLAYFRNRAPLDDSGMPKDRFSAEMPDATLATLKIQPSEPRDSAVYFCASGLHSEQFFGPGTRLTVL.

This chain joins TRBV7-8 and TRBJ2-1; D is possibly TRBD2 (6 bases). CDR3 length: 16 residues. CDR1 SGHVS and CDR2 FQNEAQ come from the germline V gene. V lost 1 base to trimming and J lost 4 bases, with 14 bases between them. The CDR3 DNA follows: TGTGCCAGCAGCTTAGTAGGAGGGGCAGGGTACAATGAGCAGTTCTTC. Translated: CASSLVGGAGYNEQFF.

The gene calls are TRBV4-1 and TRBJ2-5, with a possible D match to TRBD2 (6 bases). The CDR3 runs 15 residues. The germline V and J ends were trimmed by 3 bases and 7 bases, with 18 bases remaining between them. CDR1 and CDR2 from the germline V gene are MGHRA and YSYEKL. CDR3 region: CASSQAALGGGTQYF. The CDR3 DNA follows: TGCGCCAGCAGCCAGGCCGCCCTGGGGGGAGGGACCCAGTACTTC.

The chain uses TRBV9 and TRBJ2-2, with D possibly being TRBD1 (6 bases). Trimming cost V 0 bases and J 3 bases, with 12 bases left between them. Per germline, CDR1 SGDLS and CDR2 YYNGEE. There are 16 residues in the CDR3. CDR3 region: CASSVGGGEDTGELFF. The CDR3 DNA reads as TGTGCCAGCAGCGTAGGAGGGGGTGAGGACACCGGGGAGCTGTTTTTT. Supplemented by reference TRBV9 and TRBJ2-2, the full variable domain reads DSGVTQTPKHLITATGQRVTLRCSPRSGDLSVYWYQQSLDQGLQFLIQYYNGEERAKGNILERFSAQQFPDLHSELNLSSLELGDSALYFCASSVGGGEDTGELFFGEGSRLTVL.

The V call is TRBV2, the J call TRBJ2-3; TRBD2 aligns across 9 bases. Germline CDR1 SNHLY, CDR2 FYNNEI. J lost 6 bases, V lost 6 bases, and 7 bases had no gene match. This CDR3 is 14 amino acids long. The CDR3 nucleotides are TGTGCCAGCAGCTTAGCGGGAGTTGCTGATACGCAGTATTTT. Translation gives CASSLAGVADTQYF.

The CDR3 region has the DNA TGTGCCAGCTCACTACTAGACACAGATACGCAGTATTTT. Translated: CASSLLDTDTQYF. V is TRBV18 and J is TRBJ2-3, with D possibly being TRBD2 (5 bases). V lost 4 bases to trimming and J lost 2 bases, with 7 bases between them. The CDR3 extends over 13 amino acids. The germline V gene has CDR1 KGHSH and CDR2 LQKENI. Looking up the rest from reference TRBV18 and TRBJ2-3 gives the full variable domain: NAGVMQNPRHLVRRRGQEARLRCSPMKGHSHVYWYRQLPEEGLKFMVYLQKENIIDESGMPKERFSAEFPKEGPSILRIQQVVRGDSAAYFCASSLLDTDTQYFGPGTRLTVL.

The V call is TRBV28, the J call TRBJ1-5; D ambiguous. The CDR3 is 12 amino acids. From germline, CDR1 is MDHEN and CDR2 SYDVKM. Trimming stripped 4 bases from V and 3 bases from J, with 4 bases between. CDR3 bases: TGTGCCAGCAGTTCCATCAATCAGCCCCAGCATTTT. Translated: CASSSINQPQHF. Filled out from reference TRBV28 and TRBJ1-5, the complete variable domain reads DVKVTQSSRYLVKRTGEKVFLECVQDMDHENMFWYRQDPGLGLRLIYFSYDVKMKEKGDIPEGYSVSREKKERFSLILESASTNQTSMYLCASSSINQPQHFGDGTRLSIL.